The clone carrying this T cell receptor (beta chain) came up a few times. Antigen specificity is unknown. Expressed TCRB transcripts were sequenced after all isolated RNA was converted to cDNA. The protocol was immunoSEQ multiplex PCR, while the TCRdb copy is restricted to in-frame clones and leaves out a portion. Among 400,000 or so clones listed, 8.5% to 10% were seen once. This entry is derived from a study of beta chain features in type 1 diabetes. Study context: Age, gender, cell numbers and subset yield matched between patients and controls.

General observations from the study: People with Type 1 diabetes carried modestly yet significantly shorter TCRB CDR3s in all four CD4+ subsets. The study found that naive, central memory and Treg TCRB repertoires appeared more similar in patients than in healthy donors.

CD45RO/CCR7/CD25/CD127/CD95/CD27 staining was used to isolate CD4+ naive, central memory, regulatory and stem cell-like memory cells by sorting. Purity above 95% was achieved in all sorted populations. Germline assignment: CDR1 MDHEN and CDR2 SYDVKM. This CDR3 contains 13 residues. Trimming took off 7 bases at V and 4 bases at J, with 14 bases between the two ends. The V call is TRBV28, the J call TRBJ2-7; D uncertain. Sequenced input: central memory CD4+ T cells from blood. The receptor was isolated from a man aged 25 to 45 with type 1 diabetes. Here the CDR3 reads CASNPPATYEQYF. The DNA of the CDR3 is TGTGCCAGCAACCCGCCCGCGACTTACGAGCAGTACTTC.